These 2 T cell receptor beta chains share one sample of origin, sequenced in a study of blood T cells in healthy people across ages. PCR was performed a second time for 7 to 11 cycles using a sample-barcoded 5' primer and a J-beta primer mix. Each CDR3 protein gets one entry after TCRdb re-called the 5' RACE reads with MiXCR. Of some 850,000 distinct CDR3 sequences in the sample, about 26% were seen once. Separately, the same data were catalogued under a study of T cells of mothers and their children.

Sequencing was done on a sample of blood. The receptors were gathered from a boy aged 5-17 years in good health.

The V and J genes are TRBV12-3 or TRBV12-4 and TRBJ1-5; no reliable D call. This CDR3 contains 14 residues. V gave up 5 bases and J gave up 6 bases, with 14 bases separating them. Written as DNA, the CDR3 is TGTGCCAGCAGTCTCGGGAACGGAGGTCAGCCCCAGCATTTT. It is translated as CASSLGNGGQPQHF.

This clonotype was observed a handful of times. This chain uses TRBV2 with TRBJ1-4, with 8 bases fitting TRBD1. V lost 8 bases and J lost 5; bases outside the gene matches: 7. The length of the CDR3 is 14 residues. From germline, CDR1 is SNHLY and CDR2 FYNNEI. The CDR3 bases are TGTGCCAGCGGAAAACAGGGGGGGAATGAAAAACTGTTTTTT. This sequence encodes CASGKQGGNEKLFF.